These 9 T cell receptor beta chains were all obtained from the same sample, sequenced in a study of blood T cell repertoires in COVID-19. Some clones are missing from TCRdb's copy, which holds only in-frame ones; the method was immunoSEQ multiplex PCR. The top ten clones hold 6.9% of a sample with 250,000 to 300,000 clones, approximately 88% of them seen once. Sequenced sample: peripheral blood. The receptors derive from a woman aged 25 to 39 who had recovered from COVID-19.

This rearrangement joins TRBV27 to TRBJ1-4; 10 bases align to TRBD1. V lost 9 bases and J lost 3; bases outside the gene matches: 7. The germline CDR1 and CDR2 sequences are MNHEY and SMNVEV (reference sequence). CDR3 size: 15 residues. CDR3 loop: CARERQGASNEKLFF. The CDR3 DNA follows: TGTGCCAGAGAACGACAGGGGGCTTCTAATGAAAAACTGTTTTTT.

The genes are TRBV29-1 and TRBJ2-3; 7 nucleotides align to TRBD1. The CDR3 extends over 16 amino acids. J gave up 0 bases and V 4 bases, and 10 bases lay outside the gene matches. Germline V gene sequence: CDR1 SQVTM, CDR2 ANQGSEA. CDR3 sequence (DNA): TGCAGCGTTGCTCGGATTCCGGGACAGAGCACAGATACGCAGTATTTT. Protein: CSVARIPGQSTDTQYF.

This chain uses TRBV2 with TRBJ2-7; D is perhaps TRBD1 (6 bases). Per the germline V gene, CDR1 is SNHLY and CDR2 is FYNNEI. The V and J ends lost 2 bases and 4 bases respectively, with 9 bases between them. The CDR3 totals 13 residues. The CDR3 region has the DNA TGTGCCAGCAGTGAATTACAGGGTTACGAGCAGTACTTC. Protein: CASSELQGYEQYF.

The chain recombines TRBV29-1 with TRBJ2-7; no definite D call. The CDR3 loop spans 12 amino acids. The V and J ends lost 6 bases and 3 bases respectively, with 12 bases between them. From germline, CDR1 is SQVTM and CDR2 ANQGSEA. The CDR3: CSVGQQSYEQYF. The CDR3 DNA follows: TGCAGCGTAGGCCAACAGAGCTACGAGCAGTACTTC.

V is TRBV6-2 or TRBV6-3 and J is TRBJ2-2; TRBD2 agrees at 7 bases. The V segment lost 1 base and the J segment 7 bases; nucleotides outside the gene matches: 3. Germline-derived CDR1 and CDR2 are MNHEY and SVGEGT. This CDR3 contains 14 residues. CDR3 region: CASSYWRGNGELFF. CDR3 DNA sequence: TGTGCCAGCAGTTACTGGCGGGGGAACGGGGAGCTGTTTTTT.

V and J are TRBV28 and TRBJ1-2; D remains unclear. The CDR3 is made up of 14 amino acids. V gave up 6 bases and J gave up 5 bases, with 16 bases separating them. CDR1 and CDR2 from the germline V gene are MDHEN and SYDVKM. In DNA, the CDR3 is TGTGCCAGCAGCCTAAACAGAAGTCCTTATGGCTACACCTTC. Protein: CASSLNRSPYGYTF.

V usage is TRBV28 and J usage is TRBJ1-2, with TRBD1 matching 8 bases. The V segment lost 6 bases and the J segment 4 bases; nucleotides outside the gene matches: 10. Germline loops: CDR1 MDHEN, CDR2 SYDVKM. There are 15 residues in the CDR3. The CDR3 sequence is CASSRAGGYGYGYTF. The CDR3 DNA follows: TGTGCCAGCAGCCGGGCAGGGGGCTACGGCTATGGCTACACCTTC.

This chain uses TRBV29-1 with TRBJ2-5; 10 nucleotides align to TRBD2. CDR3 size: 14 residues. CDR1 is SQVTM, CDR2 ANQGSEA, per germline. V lost 3 bases and J lost 4; bases outside the gene matches: 5. The CDR3 region has the DNA TGCAGCGTTGATTCGCTAGCGGGGGTAGAGACCCAGTACTTC. Its translation is CSVDSLAGVETQYF.

This clone appeared a few times. The sample carries other DNA sequences with the same CDR3. V usage is TRBV20-1 and J usage is TRBJ1-2, with D uncertain. Germline V gene sequence: CDR1 DFQATT, CDR2 SNEGSKA (reference sequence). Trimming removed 2 bases from V and 2 bases from J, with 3 bases in between. The CDR3 is made up of 11 amino acids. CDR3 region: CSARRNYGYTF. CDR3 nucleotide sequence: TGCAGTGCTAGACGGAACTATGGCTACACCTTC.